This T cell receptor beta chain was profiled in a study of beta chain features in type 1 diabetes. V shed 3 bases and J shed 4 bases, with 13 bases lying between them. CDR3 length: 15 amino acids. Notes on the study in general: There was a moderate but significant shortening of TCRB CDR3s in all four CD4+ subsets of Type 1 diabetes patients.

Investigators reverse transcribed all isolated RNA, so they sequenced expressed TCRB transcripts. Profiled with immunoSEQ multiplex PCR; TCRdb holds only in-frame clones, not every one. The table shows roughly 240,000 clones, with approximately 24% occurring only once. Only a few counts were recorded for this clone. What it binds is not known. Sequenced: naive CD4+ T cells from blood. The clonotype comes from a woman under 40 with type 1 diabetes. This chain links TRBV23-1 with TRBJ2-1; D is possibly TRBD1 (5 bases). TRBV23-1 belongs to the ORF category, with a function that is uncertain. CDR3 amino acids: CASSHRDVGYNEQFF. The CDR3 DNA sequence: TGCGCCAGCAGTCACAGGGATGTGGGTTACAATGAGCAGTTCTTC.